The clone carrying this TCR beta chain was detected many times. Using RNA transcripts as the source, TCR beta CDR3 regions were amplified. The HTBI primer set was used in a first-round RT-PCR of the TCR CDR3. TCRdb reprocessed the multiplex PCR reads via MiXCR and lists one record per CDR3 protein. The sample records about 600,000 distinct CDR3 sequences, approximately 14% being singletons. The V gene lost 8 bases and the J gene lost 0 bases, with 10 bases spanning the gap. The CDR3 is 13 amino acids. The sample belongs to a study of T cells in Graves' hyperthyroidism and ophthalmopathy. The sequence came from a woman in her late teens or twenties with Graves' ophthalmopathy. The chain uses TRBV12-3 or TRBV12-4 and TRBJ1-1; possibly TRBD1 for D (5 bases). The specimen was blood. CDR3 nucleotide sequence: TGTGCCAGCCTGAGACAGATGAACACTGAAGCTTTCTTT. As protein: CASLRQMNTEAFF.